Listed below are T cell receptor beta chains from one sample, sequenced in a study of blood T cell repertoires in COVID-19. Measured with immunoSEQ multiplex PCR; TCRdb has only the in-frame clones, and not every one. The sample shows about 140,000 clones, roughly 81% of them seen only once. Sequencing input: peripheral blood. Receptor source: a woman between 45 and 65 years old with active or convalescent COVID-19. Both conserved end residues are part of each CDR3. The D gene is left open where the match is weak. Size tells how often a clone was seen (once, few, many) or the class of an expanded clone, and some rows leave it out.

cdr3_length	d_call	v_call	clone_size	j_call	cdr3_aa	cdr3_nt
13	NA	TRBV30	NA	TRBJ1-6	CAWTGNRDSPLHF	TGTGCCTGGACCGGGAACAGGGATTCACCCCTCCACTTT
13	NA	TRBV3-1/TRBV3-2	NA	TRBJ1-1	CASSQARDTEAFF	TGTGCCAGCAGCCAAGCCAGGGATACTGAAGCTTTCTTT
15	NA	TRBV6-1	NA	TRBJ2-3	CASSEVSGTTDTQYF	TGTGCCAGCAGTGAAGTCAGCGGCACCACAGATACGCAGTATTTT
15	NA	TRBV6-2/TRBV6-3	once	TRBJ2-3	CASSAQTTSSDTQYF	TGTGCCAGCAGTGCACAGACGACATCCTCAGATACGCAGTATTTT
13	TRBD2	TRBV6-5	NA	TRBJ2-1	CASSRLAGHEQFF	TGTGCCAGCAGTCGACTAGCGGGACATGAGCAGTTCTTC
17	NA	TRBV4-3	NA	TRBJ2-7	CASSQEWVASGSYEQYF	TGCGCCAGCAGCCAAGAATGGGTAGCGAGTGGCTCCTACGAGCAGTACTTC
13	TRBD1	TRBV29-1	NA	TRBJ1-5	CSVGQGDNQPQHF	TGCAGCGTTGGACAGGGGGACAATCAGCCCCAGCATTTT
16	NA	TRBV3-1/TRBV3-2	NA	TRBJ1-2	CASSQSIQVRHYGYTF	TGTGCCAGCAGCCAATCTATACAGGTCCGGCACTATGGCTACACCTTC
15	NA	TRBV7-2	NA	TRBJ1-5	CASSPGRIGNQPQHF	TGTGCCAGCAGCCCAGGTCGAATTGGCAATCAGCCCCAGCATTTT
16	TRBD2	TRBV5-8	NA	TRBJ2-1	CASSLEPSGSLNEQFF	TGTGCCAGCAGCTTGGAACCTAGCGGGAGTTTAAATGAGCAGTTCTTC
15	NA	TRBV30	NA	TRBJ1-3	CAWSVRTSSGNTIYF	TGTGCCTGGAGTGTAAGGACTAGCTCTGGAAACACCATATATTTT
17	NA	TRBV15	NA	TRBJ2-6	CATSRDLGGSGANVLTF	TGTGCCACCAGCAGAGATTTAGGAGGGTCTGGGGCCAACGTCCTGACTTTC
12	NA	TRBV11-2	NA	TRBJ2-1	CASSFRGNEQFF	TGTGCCAGCAGCTTTAGGGGGAATGAGCAGTTCTTC
13	TRBD1	TRBV29-1	NA	TRBJ2-7	CSAVGQGVFEQYF	TGCAGCGCAGTTGGGCAGGGGGTTTTCGAGCAGTACTTC
18	TRBD1	TRBV9	once	TRBJ1-3	CASSVGPGGAESGNTIYF	TGTGCCAGCAGCGTAGGACCAGGGGGCGCAGAATCTGGAAACACCATATATTTT
16	TRBD2	TRBV7-2	NA	TRBJ2-1	CASSPSRTSGYNEQFF	TGTGCCAGCAGCCCCTCCCGGACTAGCGGATACAATGAGCAGTTCTTC
15	TRBD2	TRBV27	few	TRBJ2-2	CASRPGGLATGELFF	TGTGCCAGCAGACCGGGAGGGTTGGCCACCGGGGAGCTGTTTTTT
14	NA	TRBV28	NA	TRBJ2-7	CASSLFGRAYEQYF	TGTGCCAGCAGTTTATTTGGCAGGGCCTACGAGCAGTACTTC
15	TRBD2	TRBV7-3	NA	TRBJ2-1	CASSLRLAGVAEQFF	TGTGCCAGCAGCCTCAGACTAGCGGGAGTGGCTGAGCAGTTCTTC
16	NA	TRBV4-1	few	TRBJ2-3	CASSSLLSTGTDTQYF	TGCGCCAGCAGCTCCCTCTTGTCGACTGGGACAGATACGCAGTATTTT
17	TRBD1	TRBV5-5	NA	TRBJ2-1	CASSLAGSDRGRDEQFF	TGTGCCAGCAGCTTGGCAGGATCGGACAGGGGGCGGGATGAGCAGTTCTTC
19	NA	TRBV5-6	NA	TRBJ2-7	CASSSGGRDGDHFSYEQYF	TGTGCCAGCAGCTCCGGAGGGCGGGACGGTGACCATTTCTCCTACGAGCAGTACTTC
15	NA	TRBV5-1	NA	TRBJ1-1	CASSLLDSRNTEAFF	TGCGCCAGCAGCTTATTGGACAGCCGGAACACTGAAGCTTTCTTT
13	NA	TRBV3-1/TRBV3-2	NA	TRBJ1-1	CASSRAGNTEAFF	TGTGCCAGCAGCCGCGCGGGGAACACTGAAGCTTTCTTT
14	TRBD2	TRBV7-2	NA	TRBJ2-5	CASSLQRGQETQYF	TGTGCCAGCAGCTTACAGCGGGGACAAGAGACCCAGTACTTC
12	NA	TRBV28	NA	TRBJ1-1	CASTRGGREAFF	TGTGCCAGCACTCGAGGTGGGAGGGAAGCTTTCTTT
15	NA	TRBV6-6	NA	TRBJ2-1	CASSQAGAPYNEQFF	TGTGCCAGCAGTCAGGCGGGGGCCCCTTACAATGAGCAGTTCTTC
16	TRBD1	TRBV6-6	NA	TRBJ1-6	CASSYSLQGGNSPLHF	TGTGCCAGCAGTTACTCCCTCCAGGGGGGCAATTCACCCCTCCACTTT
16	NA	TRBV6-6	NA	TRBJ1-3	CASGGKGRVSGNTIYF	TGTGCCAGCGGGGGGAAGGGACGGGTCTCTGGAAACACCATATATTTT
17	TRBD1	TRBV10-1	NA	TRBJ1-5	CASITDRDAYSNQPQHF	TGCGCCAGCATTACGGACAGGGACGCCTATAGCAATCAGCCCCAGCATTTT
15	TRBD1	TRBV3-1/TRBV3-2	NA	TRBJ1-2	CASSQVRDRLYGYTF	TGTGCCAGCAGCCAAGTCCGGGACAGGCTTTATGGCTACACCTTC
16	TRBD1	TRBV30	NA	TRBJ1-2	CAWSPSWTGRGYGYTF	TGTGCCTGGAGTCCATCCTGGACAGGGAGAGGCTATGGCTACACCTTC
17	NA	TRBV15	NA	TRBJ1-4	CATSSPPDGATNEKLFF	TGTGCCACCAGCAGCCCTCCCGACGGAGCAACTAATGAAAAACTGTTTTTT
16	NA	TRBV18	NA	TRBJ1-1	CASSSAVVGRNTEAFF	TGTGCCAGCTCATCCGCAGTGGTGGGCCGAAACACTGAAGCTTTCTTT
13	NA	TRBV30	NA	TRBJ2-1	CAWSETAYNEQFF	TGTGCCTGGAGTGAAACAGCTTACAATGAGCAGTTCTTC